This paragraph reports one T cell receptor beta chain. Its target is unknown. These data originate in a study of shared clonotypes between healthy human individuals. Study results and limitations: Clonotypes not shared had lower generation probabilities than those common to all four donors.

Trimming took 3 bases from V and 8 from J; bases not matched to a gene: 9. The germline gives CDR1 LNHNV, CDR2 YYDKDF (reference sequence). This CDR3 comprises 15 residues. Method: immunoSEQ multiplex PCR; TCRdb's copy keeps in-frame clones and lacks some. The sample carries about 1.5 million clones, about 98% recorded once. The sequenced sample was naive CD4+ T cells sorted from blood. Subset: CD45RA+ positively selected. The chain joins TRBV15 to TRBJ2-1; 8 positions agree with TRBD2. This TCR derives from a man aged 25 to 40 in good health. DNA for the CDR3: TGTGCCACCAGCAGCCCGGGAGGGCCCAGGGATGAGCAGTTCTTC. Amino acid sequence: CATSSPGGPRDEQFF.